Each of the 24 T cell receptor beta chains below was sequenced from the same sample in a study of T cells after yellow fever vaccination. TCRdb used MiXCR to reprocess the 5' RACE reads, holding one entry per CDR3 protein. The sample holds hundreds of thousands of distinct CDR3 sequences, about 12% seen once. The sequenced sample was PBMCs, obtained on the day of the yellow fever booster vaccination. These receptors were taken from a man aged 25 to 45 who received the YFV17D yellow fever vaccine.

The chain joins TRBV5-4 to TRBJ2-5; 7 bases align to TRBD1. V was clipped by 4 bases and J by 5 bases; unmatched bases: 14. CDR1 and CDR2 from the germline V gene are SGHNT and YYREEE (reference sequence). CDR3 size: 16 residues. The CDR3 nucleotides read TGTGCCAGCAGCCACCAGGGGGTCAGGGGCCACGAGACCCAGTACTTC. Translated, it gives CASSHQGVRGHETQYF.

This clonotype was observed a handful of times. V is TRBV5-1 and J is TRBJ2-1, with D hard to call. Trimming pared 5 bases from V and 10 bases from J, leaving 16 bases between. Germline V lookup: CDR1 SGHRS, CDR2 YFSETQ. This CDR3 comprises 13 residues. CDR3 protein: CASSQGAKVEQFF. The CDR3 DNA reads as TGCGCCAGCAGTCAAGGTGCCAAGGTGGAGCAGTTCTTC.

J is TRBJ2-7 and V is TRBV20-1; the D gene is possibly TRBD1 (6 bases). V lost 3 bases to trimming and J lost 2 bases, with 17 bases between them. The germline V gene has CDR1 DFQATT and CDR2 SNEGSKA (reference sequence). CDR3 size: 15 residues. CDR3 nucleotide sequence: TGCAGTGCTAGGGGGTGGACAGTCTTCCCCTACGAGCAGTACTTC. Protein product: CSARGWTVFPYEQYF.

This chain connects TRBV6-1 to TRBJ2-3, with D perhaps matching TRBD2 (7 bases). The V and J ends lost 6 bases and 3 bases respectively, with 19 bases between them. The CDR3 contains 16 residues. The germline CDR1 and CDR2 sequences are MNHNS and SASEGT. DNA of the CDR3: TGTGCCAGCAGGGGGTTGGGGGGCGGGAGTACAGATACGCAGTATTTT. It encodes CASRGLGGGSTDTQYF.

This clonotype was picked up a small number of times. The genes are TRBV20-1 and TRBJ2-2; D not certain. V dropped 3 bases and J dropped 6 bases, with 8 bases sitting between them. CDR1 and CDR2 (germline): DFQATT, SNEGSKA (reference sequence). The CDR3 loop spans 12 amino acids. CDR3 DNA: TGCAGTGCTAGGGGGTTGGCCGGGGAGCTGTTTTTT. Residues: CSARGLAGELFF.

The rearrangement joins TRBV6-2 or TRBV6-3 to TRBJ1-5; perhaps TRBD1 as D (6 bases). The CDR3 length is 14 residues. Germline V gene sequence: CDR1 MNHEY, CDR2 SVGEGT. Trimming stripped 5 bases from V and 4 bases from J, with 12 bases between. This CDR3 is CASSTRTANQPQHF. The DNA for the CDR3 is TGTGCCAGCAGTACCCGGACAGCGAATCAGCCCCAGCATTTT.

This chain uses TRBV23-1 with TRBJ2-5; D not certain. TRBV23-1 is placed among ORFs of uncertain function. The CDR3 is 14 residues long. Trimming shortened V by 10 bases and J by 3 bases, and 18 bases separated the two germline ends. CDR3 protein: CATDRFPLEETQYF. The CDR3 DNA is TGCGCCACCGATCGTTTTCCCCTGGAAGAGACCCAGTACTTC.

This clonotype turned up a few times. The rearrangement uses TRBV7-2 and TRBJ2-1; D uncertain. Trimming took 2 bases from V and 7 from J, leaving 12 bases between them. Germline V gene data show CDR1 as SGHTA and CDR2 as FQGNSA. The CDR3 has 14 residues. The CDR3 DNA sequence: TGTGCCAGCAGCTTATCGGCAATTCTGAATGAGCAGTTCTTC. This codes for CASSLSAILNEQFF.

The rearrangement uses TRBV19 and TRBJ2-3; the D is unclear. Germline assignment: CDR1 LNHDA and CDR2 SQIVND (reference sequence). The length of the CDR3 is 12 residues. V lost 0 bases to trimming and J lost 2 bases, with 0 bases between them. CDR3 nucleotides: TGTGCCAGTAGTATAGACACAGATACGCAGTATTTT. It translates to CASSIDTDTQYF. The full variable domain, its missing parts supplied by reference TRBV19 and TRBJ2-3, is DGGITQSPKYLFRKEGQNVTLSCEQNLNHDAMYWYRQDPGQGLRLIYYSQIVNDFQKGDIAEGYSVSREKKESFPLTVTSAQKNPTAFYLCASSIDTDTQYFGPGTRLTVL.

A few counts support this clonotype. The CDR3 DNA is TGTGCCAGCAGCTTGTCGGCAGGACCCTTATACGAGCAGTACTTC. This encodes CASSLSAGPLYEQYF. V usage is TRBV5-5 and J usage is TRBJ2-7; no reliable D call. CDR3 size: 15 residues. Trimming cost V 1 base and J 4 bases, with 15 bases left between them. The germline V gene encodes CDR1 SGHKS and CDR2 YYEKEE (reference sequence).

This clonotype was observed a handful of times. CDR3 DNA: TGCGCCAGCAGCCAAGATTGGGACGGATCCCTTGAAGCTTTCTTT. The encoded protein is CASSQDWDGSLEAFF. The chain is built from TRBV4-3 and TRBJ1-1; TRBD1 might be the D (5 bases). The ends were cut back, 0 bases at V and 7 bases at J, with 15 bases in the middle. The CDR3 consists of 15 residues. Germline values: CDR1 LGHNA, CDR2 YSLEER.

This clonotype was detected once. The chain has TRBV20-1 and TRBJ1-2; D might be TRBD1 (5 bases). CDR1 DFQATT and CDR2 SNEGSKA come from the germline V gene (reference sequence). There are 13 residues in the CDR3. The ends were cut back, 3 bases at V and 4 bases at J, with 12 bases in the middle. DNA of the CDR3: TGCAGTGCTAGCCGATGGGGGGTCTATGGCTACACCTTC. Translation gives CSASRWGVYGYTF.

This CDR3 is CASSSGGVWAFNNEQFF. CDR3 coding DNA: TGTGCCAGCAGCTCCGGTGGTGTGTGGGCCTTTAACAATGAGCAGTTCTTC. The chain recombines TRBV11-2 with TRBJ2-1; no clear D. This CDR3 comprises 17 residues. The germline V gene has CDR1 SGHAT and CDR2 FQNNGV. Trimming took off 4 bases at V and 5 bases at J, with 21 bases between the two ends.

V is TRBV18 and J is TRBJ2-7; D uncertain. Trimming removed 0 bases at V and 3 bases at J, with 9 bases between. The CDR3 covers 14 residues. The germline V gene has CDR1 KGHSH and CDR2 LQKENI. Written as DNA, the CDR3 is TGTGCCAGCTCACCACCGTTCCCGGTCTACGAGCAGTACTTC. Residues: CASSPPFPVYEQYF.

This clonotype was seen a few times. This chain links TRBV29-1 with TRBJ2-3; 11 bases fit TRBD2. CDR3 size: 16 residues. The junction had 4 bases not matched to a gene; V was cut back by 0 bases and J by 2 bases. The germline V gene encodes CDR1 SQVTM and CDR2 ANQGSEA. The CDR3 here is CSVEDRLAGYTDTQYF. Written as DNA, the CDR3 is TGCAGCGTTGAAGATCGACTAGCGGGATACACAGATACGCAGTATTTT.

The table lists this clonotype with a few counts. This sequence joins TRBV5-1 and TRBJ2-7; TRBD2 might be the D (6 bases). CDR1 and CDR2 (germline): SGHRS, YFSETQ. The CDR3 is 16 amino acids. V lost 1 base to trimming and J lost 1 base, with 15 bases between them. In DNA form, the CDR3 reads TGCGCCAGCAGCTTGTTTTCCCGGGGGTCTTCCTACGAGCAGTACTTC. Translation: CASSLFSRGSSYEQYF.

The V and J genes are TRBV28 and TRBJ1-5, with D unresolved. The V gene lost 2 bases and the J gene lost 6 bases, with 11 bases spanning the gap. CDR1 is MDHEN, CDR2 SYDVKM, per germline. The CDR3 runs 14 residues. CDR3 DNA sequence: TGTGCCAGCAGTTTAAAGGGTTTAGCTCAGCCCCAGCATTTT. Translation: CASSLKGLAQPQHF.

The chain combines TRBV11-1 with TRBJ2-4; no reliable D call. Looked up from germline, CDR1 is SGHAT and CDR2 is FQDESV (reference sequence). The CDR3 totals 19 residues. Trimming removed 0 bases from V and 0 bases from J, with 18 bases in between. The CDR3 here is CASSLAITRSSIAKNIQYF. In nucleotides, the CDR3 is TGTGCCAGCAGCTTAGCCATTACCCGGAGTTCGATAGCCAAAAACATTCAGTACTTC.

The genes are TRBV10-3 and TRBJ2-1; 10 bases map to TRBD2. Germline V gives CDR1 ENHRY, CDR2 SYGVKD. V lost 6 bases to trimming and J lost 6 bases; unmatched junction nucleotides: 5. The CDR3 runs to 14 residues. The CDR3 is CAIRGTSDPNEQFF. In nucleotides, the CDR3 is TGTGCCATCAGAGGGACTAGCGATCCCAATGAGCAGTTCTTC.

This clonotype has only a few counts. The CDR3 region is CASKTGTRPYNEQFF. In DNA form, the CDR3 reads TGTGCCAGCAAAACCGGGACTAGACCTTACAATGAGCAGTTCTTC. The chain links TRBV28 to TRBJ2-1; 8 bases line up with TRBD2. CDR3 length equals 15 residues. CDR1 is MDHEN and CDR2 is SYDVKM in the germline V gene. Unmatched junction bases numbered 9, after V lost 7 bases and J lost 4 bases.

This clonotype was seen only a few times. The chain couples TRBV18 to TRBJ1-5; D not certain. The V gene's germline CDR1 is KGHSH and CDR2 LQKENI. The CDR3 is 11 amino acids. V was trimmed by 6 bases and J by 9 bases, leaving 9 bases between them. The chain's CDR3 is CASSDLGPQHF. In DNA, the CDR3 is TGTGCCAGCTCGGACTTAGGGCCCCAGCATTTT.

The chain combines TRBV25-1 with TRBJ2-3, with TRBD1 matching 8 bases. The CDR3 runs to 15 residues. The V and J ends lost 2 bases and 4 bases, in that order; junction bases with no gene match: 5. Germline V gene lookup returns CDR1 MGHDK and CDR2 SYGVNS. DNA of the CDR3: TGTGCCAGCAGTGAACAGGGGGCGGTTGCAGATACGCAGTATTTT. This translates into CASSEQGAVADTQYF.

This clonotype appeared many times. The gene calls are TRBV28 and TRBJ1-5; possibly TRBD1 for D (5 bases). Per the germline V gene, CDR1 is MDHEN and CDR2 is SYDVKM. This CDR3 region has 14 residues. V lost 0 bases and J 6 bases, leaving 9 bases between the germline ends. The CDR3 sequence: CASSLWGEGQPQHF. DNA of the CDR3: TGTGCCAGCAGTTTATGGGGGGAGGGTCAGCCCCAGCATTTT.

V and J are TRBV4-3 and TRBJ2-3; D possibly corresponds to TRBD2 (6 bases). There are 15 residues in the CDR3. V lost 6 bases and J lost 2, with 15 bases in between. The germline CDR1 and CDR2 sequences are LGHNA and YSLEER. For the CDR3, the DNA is TGCGCCAGCAGTGGGTTTGGCGGGGCCACAGATACGCAGTATTTT. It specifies CASSGFGGATDTQYF.